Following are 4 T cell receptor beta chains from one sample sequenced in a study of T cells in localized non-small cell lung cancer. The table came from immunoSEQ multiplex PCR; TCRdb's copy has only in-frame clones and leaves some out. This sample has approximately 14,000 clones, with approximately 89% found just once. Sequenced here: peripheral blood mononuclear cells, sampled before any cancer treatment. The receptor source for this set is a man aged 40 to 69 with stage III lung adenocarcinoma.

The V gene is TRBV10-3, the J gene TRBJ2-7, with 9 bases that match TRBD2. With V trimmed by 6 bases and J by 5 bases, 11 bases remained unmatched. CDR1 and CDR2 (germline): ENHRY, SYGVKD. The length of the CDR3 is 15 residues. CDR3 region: CAIRPSGTHRNEQYF. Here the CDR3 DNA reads TGTGCCATCAGGCCTAGCGGGACCCATAGGAACGAGCAGTACTTC.

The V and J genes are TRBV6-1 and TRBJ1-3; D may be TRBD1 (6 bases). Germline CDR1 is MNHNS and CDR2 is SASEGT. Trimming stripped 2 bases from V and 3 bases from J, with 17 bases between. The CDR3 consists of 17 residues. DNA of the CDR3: TGTGCCAGCAGTGAAAATATTGCAGGGGCGAATGGAAACACCATATATTTT. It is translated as CASSENIAGANGNTIYF.

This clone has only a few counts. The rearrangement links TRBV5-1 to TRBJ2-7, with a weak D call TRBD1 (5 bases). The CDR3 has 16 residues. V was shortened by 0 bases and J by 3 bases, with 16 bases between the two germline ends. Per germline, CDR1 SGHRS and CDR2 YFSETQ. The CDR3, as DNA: TGCGCCAGCAGCTTGGCGGCAGGGTTCTCCCTCTACGAGCAGTACTTC. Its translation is CASSLAAGFSLYEQYF.

CDR3 bases: TGTGCCAGCAGTTTGCCAGGGGAAAAGCCCCAGCATTTT. As protein: CASSLPGEKPQHF. J is TRBJ1-5 and V is TRBV28; maybe TRBD1 (6 bases). CDR1 and CDR2 from the germline V gene are MDHEN and SYDVKM. This CDR3 comprises 13 residues. The V gene lost 3 bases and the J gene lost 8 bases, with 11 bases spanning the gap.